The 25 T cell receptor beta chains given below trace back to one sample, sequenced in a study of T cells in Graves' hyperthyroidism and ophthalmopathy. TCR beta CDR3 regions were amplified from RNA transcripts. The primer set for the first-round RT-PCR of the TCR CDR3 was HTBI. TCRdb redid the calling of the multiplex PCR reads with MiXCR, one entry per CDR3 protein. The profile covers 620,000 or so distinct CDR3 sequences, with approximately 14% appearing a single time and 9.5% to 15% taken by the ten largest. The sequenced material came from blood. The source is a woman in her 50s with Graves' ophthalmopathy.

This clonotype occurred many times. V usage is TRBV29-1 and J usage is TRBJ2-3; possibly TRBD2 for D (5 bases). V gave up 4 bases and J gave up 6 bases, with 14 bases separating them. Germline CDR1 and CDR2: SQVTM and ANQGSEA. This CDR3 is 13 amino acids long. The CDR3 reads CSVAGKVSDTQYF. Written as DNA, the CDR3 is TGCAGCGTTGCGGGGAAGGTGTCCGATACGCAGTATTTT.

This clonotype appeared many times. The chain joins TRBV24-1 to TRBJ2-1, with D perhaps TRBD2 (6 bases). V was pared by 10 bases and J by 3 bases, with 18 bases between. The CDR3 length is 15 residues. Germline V gene data show CDR1 as KGHDR and CDR2 as SFDVKD. CDR3 loop: CATARRDGDYNEQFF. CDR3 in DNA: TGTGCCACAGCAAGGAGGGATGGTGACTACAATGAGCAGTTCTTC.

This clonotype was recorded a few times. The rearrangement uses TRBV9 and TRBJ2-7; perhaps TRBD2 as D (6 bases). CDR1 and CDR2 from the germline V gene are SGDLS and YYNGEE. V was cut by 4 bases and J by 2 bases, with 19 bases left in between. The CDR3 covers 16 residues. The CDR3 bases are TGTGCCAGCAGCCCCTATTCCGGGAGTCGAACCTACGAGCAGTACTTC. Translating it yields CASSPYSGSRTYEQYF. Using reference TRBV9 and TRBJ2-7 for the parts outside the CDR3, the full variable domain is DSGVTQTPKHLITATGQRVTLRCSPRSGDLSVYWYQQSLDQGLQFLIQYYNGEERAKGNILERFSAQQFPDLHSELNLSSLELGDSALYFCASSPYSGSRTYEQYFGPGTRLTVT.

This clonotype was counted only a few times. V gene TRBV29-1 combines with J gene TRBJ1-4; 7 bases match TRBD1. J was trimmed by 5 bases and V by 7 bases; bases with no gene match: 7. This CDR3 has 13 amino acids. CDR1 SQVTM and CDR2 ANQGSEA come from the germline V gene. CDR3 in DNA: TGCAGCGGGTTACAGGGGAGCAATGAAAAACTGTTTTTT. It translates to CSGLQGSNEKLFF.

The rearrangement joins TRBV12-3 or TRBV12-4 to TRBJ2-3, with TRBD2 as a possible D gene (6 bases). The CDR3 runs to 13 residues. Trimming pared 6 bases from V and 1 base from J, leaving 8 bases between. Here the CDR3 reads CASREGGTDTQYF. CDR3 nucleotide sequence: TGTGCCAGCAGGGAGGGCGGCACAGATACGCAGTATTTT.

This rearrangement joins TRBV24-1 to TRBJ2-7; TRBD1 agrees at 8 bases. The CDR3 totals 14 residues. CDR1 KGHDR and CDR2 SFDVKD come from the germline V gene. The V gene end was trimmed by 4 bases and the J gene end by 7 bases; junction bases not matched to a gene: 8. The CDR3 DNA follows: TGTGCCACCAGTGAATCTGGACAGGGCACTGAGCAGTACTTC. This sequence encodes CATSESGQGTEQYF.

At least ten counts were recorded for this clonotype. This could be a read error, since a much larger clone is one nucleotide away. The chain combines TRBV7-9 with TRBJ2-5; 11 bases line up with TRBD2. There are 14 residues in the CDR3. CDR1 and CDR2 (germline): SEHNR, FQNEAQ (reference sequence). V trimming: 5 bases; J trimming: 3 bases; junction bases outside the gene matches: 2. The CDR3 DNA is TGTGCCAGCAGCCAACTAGCGGGAGAAGAGACCCAGTACTTC. Encoded protein: CASSQLAGEETQYF.

Many counts were recorded for this clonotype. This rearrangement joins TRBV6-1 to TRBJ1-3; D not certain. The V gene's germline CDR1 is MNHNS and CDR2 SASEGT. CDR3 length: 15 residues. With 5 bases removed from V and 0 bases from J, the gap between germline ends came to 11 bases. CDR3 DNA sequence: TGTGCCAGCAGTTCACCCGTAGACTCTGGAAACACCATATATTTT. Its protein is CASSSPVDSGNTIYF.

Regarding this clonotype: This may be a read error, as it is one base from a much larger clone. The chain combines TRBV6-1 with TRBJ2-7; no firm D call. This CDR3 is 14 amino acids long. Germline loops: CDR1 MNHNS, CDR2 SASEGT. Trimming took off 5 bases at V and 6 bases at J, with 17 bases between the two ends. CDR3 in amino acids: CASSTPPDDFEQYF. The CDR3 coding sequence is TGTGCCAGCAGTACCCCCCCTGACGACTTCGAGCAGTACTTC.

In this sample, this clonotype turned up many times. The chain combines TRBV20-1 with TRBJ2-1; 8 nucleotides agree with TRBD1. V was pared by 1 base and J by 2 bases, with 4 bases of the junction left unmatched. Germline CDR1 is DFQATT and CDR2 is SNEGSKA (reference sequence). CDR3 length: 15 amino acids. The CDR3 is CSARGTGQAYNEQFF. Here the CDR3 DNA reads TGCAGTGCTAGAGGTACGGGACAGGCCTACAATGAGCAGTTCTTC.

The rearrangement links TRBV24-1 to TRBJ2-1, with TRBD2 identical over 16 bases. The V gene's germline CDR1 is KGHDR and CDR2 SFDVKD. This CDR3 contains 13 residues. The V gene end was trimmed by 11 bases and the J gene end by 12 bases; junction bases not matched to a gene: 6. The CDR3 sequence: CASGTSGRGGQFF. The CDR3 coding sequence is TGTGCCAGCGGGACTAGCGGGAGGGGGGGGCAGTTCTTC.

Ten or more counts support this clonotype. The V and J genes are TRBV27 and TRBJ1-6; no firm D call. There are 14 residues in the CDR3. CDR1 is MNHEY and CDR2 is SMNVEV in the germline V gene (reference sequence). The V gene lost 4 bases and the J gene lost 6 bases, with 10 bases spanning the gap. As DNA, the CDR3 is TGTGCCAGCAGTTCCCGACGGACTAATTCACCCCTCCACTTT. It yields the protein CASSSRRTNSPLHF.

This clonotype has at least ten counts. The V and J genes are TRBV19 and TRBJ1-1; TRBD1 is a possible D gene (5 bases). Germline V gene sequence: CDR1 LNHDA, CDR2 SQIVND (reference sequence). The V end lost 0 bases, the J end lost 3 bases, and 8 bases lay between the germline ends. This CDR3 spans 14 amino acids. Here the CDR3 DNA reads TGTGCCAGTAGTATAGATGGGGCTTACACTGAAGCTTTCTTT. Protein sequence: CASSIDGAYTEAFF.

This clonotype appeared many times. The chain is built from TRBV27 and TRBJ2-5; D possibly corresponds to TRBD2 (7 bases). The CDR3 runs to 13 residues. With 3 bases removed from V and 7 bases from J, the gap between germline ends came to 12 bases. Germline CDR1 and CDR2: MNHEY and SMNVEV (reference sequence). The CDR3 DNA sequence: TGTGCCAGCAGTTTTGGGGGGGCTAGGACCCAGTACTTC. The encoded protein is CASSFGGARTQYF.

The chain joins TRBV20-1 to TRBJ1-4; D unresolved. V was shortened by 1 base and J by 3 bases, with 24 bases between the two germline ends. Germline assignment: CDR1 DFQATT and CDR2 SNEGSKA (reference sequence). There are 19 residues in the CDR3. The CDR3: CSARVWVGSLTAANEKLFF. CDR3 coding DNA: TGCAGTGCTAGAGTTTGGGTGGGGTCCCTTACTGCGGCTAATGAAAAACTGTTTTTT.

The chain has TRBV30 and TRBJ1-5; TRBD1 is a possible D gene (6 bases). Deletions cut 3 bases from V and 0 bases from J, with 12 bases between. Per the germline V gene, CDR1 is GTSNPN and CDR2 is SVGIG (reference sequence). This CDR3 spans 15 amino acids. CDR3: CAWSAGQFSNQPQHF. CDR3 coding DNA: TGTGCCTGGAGCGCCGGACAGTTTAGCAATCAGCCCCAGCATTTT.

This clonotype has at least ten counts. The chain is built from TRBV7-8 and TRBJ2-1; perhaps TRBD2 as D (6 bases). Germline V gene lookup returns CDR1 SGHVS and CDR2 FQNEAQ. The germline V and J ends were trimmed by 4 bases and 0 bases, with 13 bases remaining between them. This CDR3 spans 16 amino acids. Written as DNA, the CDR3 is TGTGCCAGCAGCTCGGAGCGGGCACGCTCCTACAATGAGCAGTTCTTC. This codes for CASSSERARSYNEQFF.

The CDR3 DNA follows: TGTGCCAGCAGCGAAAGCAGTTATTCACCCCTCCACTTT. It yields the protein CASSESSYSPLHF. The rearrangement joins TRBV2 to TRBJ1-6; D is undetermined. Germline assignment: CDR1 SNHLY and CDR2 FYNNEI. V shed 6 bases and J shed 8 bases, with 11 bases lying between them. The CDR3 is made up of 13 amino acids.

At least ten counts were recorded for this clonotype. The J gene is TRBJ2-7, the V gene TRBV2, with 7 positions matching TRBD1. The CDR3 runs to 14 residues. With 6 bases clipped from V and 1 base from J, the junction kept 6 bases outside the gene matches. Germline CDR1 and CDR2: SNHLY and FYNNEI. CDR3 DNA: TGTGCCAGCAGAGAGACAGGGATGTCCTACGAGCAGTACTTC. Its protein product is CASRETGMSYEQYF.

This clonotype appeared many times. This sequence joins TRBV7-3 and TRBJ2-1; 9 bases align to TRBD2. Trimming removed 3 bases from V and 6 bases from J; junction bases left unmatched: 6. Per germline, CDR1 SGHTA and CDR2 FQGTGA. CDR3 length equals 15 residues. The CDR3 nucleotides are TGTGCCAGCAGCTTGGGACTAGCTGTTTTCAATGAGCAGTTCTTC. It yields the protein CASSLGLAVFNEQFF.

In this sample, this clonotype turned up many times. The gene calls are TRBV12-3 or TRBV12-4 and TRBJ2-1; 7 nucleotides align to TRBD2. This CDR3 is built from 18 residues. V trimming: 3 bases; J trimming: 8 bases; junction bases outside the gene matches: 19. CDR3: CASSFPSLRERPWDEQFF. In DNA form, the CDR3 reads TGTGCCAGCAGTTTCCCTTCTTTGCGGGAGAGGCCGTGGGATGAGCAGTTCTTC.

V gene TRBV20-1 combines with J gene TRBJ2-6; perhaps D is TRBD1 or TRBD2 (5 bases each). Trimming shortened V by 1 base and J by 0 bases, and 16 bases separated the two germline ends. Germline CDR1 DFQATT, CDR2 SNEGSKA (reference sequence). The CDR3 is 18 amino acids. CDR3 region: CSARGWGTDFSGANVLTF. The CDR3 region has the DNA TGCAGTGCTAGAGGCTGGGGGACGGACTTCTCTGGGGCCAACGTCCTGACTTTC.

This clonotype appeared many times. V gene TRBV27 combines with J gene TRBJ2-4; D gene unclear. This CDR3 has 13 residues. Trimming took 4 bases from V and 0 from J, leaving 4 bases between them. Germline-derived CDR1 and CDR2 are MNHEY and SMNVEV (reference sequence). In DNA form, the CDR3 reads TGTGCCAGCAGTTCAGCAGCCAAAAACATTCAGTACTTC. Translation gives CASSSAAKNIQYF.

The chain has TRBV20-1 and TRBJ2-1; 10 bases match TRBD2. V lost 5 bases and J lost 0; bases outside the gene matches: 16. The CDR3 runs to 19 residues. CDR1 is DFQATT, CDR2 SNEGSKA, per germline (reference sequence). Here the CDR3 DNA reads TGCAGTGCTGGCCGGACCGGACTAGCGGATTCGAGCTCCTACAATGAGCAGTTCTTC. It translates to CSAGRTGLADSSSYNEQFF.

This chain links TRBV7-6 with TRBJ2-7; perhaps TRBD2 as D (6 bases). This CDR3 region has 14 residues. Per germline, CDR1 SGHVS and CDR2 FNYEAQ. V gave up 1 base and J gave up 3 bases, with 10 bases separating them. CDR3 residues: CASSLETSRYEQYF. CDR3 bases: TGTGCCAGCAGCTTAGAAACTAGCCGCTACGAGCAGTACTTC. The full variable domain, completed using reference TRBV7-6 and TRBJ2-7, is GAGVSQSPRYKVTKRGQDVALRCDPISGHVSLYWYRQALGQGPEFLTYFNYEAQQDKSGLPNDRFSAERPEGSISTLTIQRTEQRDSAMYRCASSLETSRYEQYFGPGTRLTVT.